One sample yielded the 20 T cell receptor beta chains listed below, sequenced in a study of post-analysis software for immune sequencing data. Regarding the study as a whole: Roughly five TRBV segments appeared more often in patients than in controls, and TRBV5-6, TRBV5-1 and TRBV20-1 were among these.

The antigens for these receptors are not known. Libraries were made from TCR beta cDNA, and they carried unique molecular identifiers. TCRdb ran MiXCR on the PCR reads and lists one entry per CDR3 protein. Of 750,000 to 950,000 distinct CDR3 sequences listed, about 57% are singletons. What was sequenced was blood. All receptors derive from a girl aged 10 to 17 with multiple sclerosis.

The chain is built from TRBV28 and TRBJ1-6; D remains unclear. From germline, CDR1 is MDHEN and CDR2 SYDVKM. The CDR3 consists of 13 residues. V gave up 6 bases and J gave up 6 bases, with 9 bases separating them. CDR3 bases: TGTGCCAGCAGCTCCGGGTCTAATTCACCCCTCCACTTT. Protein sequence: CASSSGSNSPLHF.

This clonotype was recorded only once. The V gene is TRBV29-1, the J gene TRBJ2-7, with a possible D match to TRBD1 (6 bases). The length of the CDR3 is 15 residues. In germline, CDR1 is SQVTM, CDR2 ANQGSEA. The V end was cut by 3 bases, the J end by 2 bases, with 17 bases between. The CDR3 reads CSVDGSGTNPYEQYF. The DNA of the CDR3 is TGCAGCGTTGACGGCTCCGGGACAAACCCCTACGAGCAGTACTTC.

About this clonotype: At one end, the junction sequence differs from germline, possibly due to a read error. The genes are TRBV7-9 and TRBJ2-1; the D gene is possibly TRBD1 (5 bases). CDR1 is SEHNR and CDR2 is FQNEAQ in the germline V gene (reference sequence). The CDR3 has 14 residues. The CDR3 loop is CASSLGDGHNGQFF. In DNA form, the CDR3 reads TGTGCCAGCAGCTTAGGCGACGGACACAATGGGCAGTTCTTC.

This chain links TRBV3-1 with TRBJ1-5, with D tentatively TRBD1 (5 bases). V was shortened by 4 bases and J by 3 bases, with 16 bases between the two germline ends. This CDR3 spans 16 amino acids. In germline, CDR1 is LGHDT, CDR2 YNNKEL (reference sequence). CDR3 protein: CASSPDRGNSNQPQHF. As DNA, the CDR3 is TGTGCCAGCAGCCCAGATAGGGGCAATTCCAATCAGCCCCAGCATTTT.

This clonotype was detected only a few times. The junction differs from germline at one of its ends, possibly a read error. The chain is built from TRBV7-7 and TRBJ2-5, with D tentatively TRBD1 (6 bases). The CDR3 spans 15 residues. CDR1 is SSHAT and CDR2 is FNYEAQ in the germline V gene (reference sequence). The DNA for the CDR3 is TGTGCTAGCAGCTCCTCACCGGGACATCGGGAGACCCAGTACTTC. The encoded protein is CASSSSPGHRETQYF.

The rearrangement joins TRBV6-6 to TRBJ2-5; D may be TRBD1 (6 bases). Trimming took 6 bases from V and 1 from J, leaving 21 bases between them. Germline values: CDR1 MNHNY, CDR2 SVGAGI (reference sequence). The CDR3 has 17 residues. Here the CDR3 DNA reads TGTGCCAGCAGCCGTAAAACAGGGTTGGGATCCCAAGAGACCCAGTACTTC. It codes for CASSRKTGLGSQETQYF.

The rearrangement uses TRBV7-2 and TRBJ1-4, with TRBD1 matching 7 bases. The V segment lost 5 bases and the J segment 7 bases; nucleotides outside the gene matches: 4. The CDR3 sequence is 13 residues long. Germline CDR1 is SGHTA and CDR2 is FQGNSA. This CDR3 is CASSAGQAEKLFF. Written as DNA, the CDR3 is TGTGCCAGCAGCGCCGGACAGGCTGAAAAACTGTTTTTT. Together with reference TRBV7-2 and TRBJ1-4, the CDR3 gives the full variable domain: GAGVSQSPSNKVTEKGKDVELRCDPISGHTALYWYRQSLGQGLEFLIYFQGNSAPDKSGLPSDRFSAERTGGSVSTLTIQRTQQEDSAVYLCASSAGQAEKLFFGSGTQLSVL.

J is TRBJ2-7 and V is TRBV29-1; TRBD2 might be the D (6 bases). V was clipped by 0 bases and J by 3 bases, with 15 bases between them. Looked up from germline, CDR1 is SQVTM and CDR2 is ANQGSEA. The CDR3 totals 15 residues. CDR3 sequence (DNA): TGCAGCGTTGAAGATCTGGGGGGAAGGGGCTACGAGCAGTACTTC. It specifies CSVEDLGGRGYEQYF.

This clonotype has only a few counts. The CDR3 region is CSVSTGDRVLNYGYTF. Here the CDR3 DNA reads TGCAGTGTCTCTACCGGGGACAGGGTACTTAACTATGGCTACACCTTC. The J gene is TRBJ1-2, the V gene TRBV20-1; 9 bases are shared with TRBD1. The length of the CDR3 is 16 residues. Germline V gives CDR1 DFQATT, CDR2 SNEGSKA (reference sequence). V trimming: 7 bases; J trimming: 1 base; junction bases outside the gene matches: 13.

V gene TRBV20-1 combines with J gene TRBJ2-1, with 13 bases identical to TRBD2. Germline V gives CDR1 DFQATT, CDR2 SNEGSKA (reference sequence). This CDR3 is built from 15 residues. The ends lost 3 bases at V and 7 bases at J; junction bases unmatched: 6. The chain's CDR3 is CSASTSGRARNEQFF. DNA for the CDR3: TGCAGTGCTAGCACTAGCGGGAGGGCCAGGAATGAGCAGTTCTTC.

In its sample, this clonotype was seen once. V usage is TRBV5-1 and J usage is TRBJ2-7; 8 bases are a match to TRBD1. V was pared by 3 bases and J by 2 bases, with 7 bases of the junction left unmatched. The CDR3 totals 15 residues. CDR1 and CDR2 from the germline V gene are SGHRS and YFSETQ. CDR3 sequence (DNA): TGCGCCAGCAGCTCGGGGTGGACAGGGACCTACGAGCAGTACTTC. As protein: CASSSGWTGTYEQYF.

The chain has TRBV3-1 and TRBJ2-7; D possibly corresponds to TRBD1 (5 bases). The V end lost 1 base, the J end lost 0 bases, and 10 bases lay between the germline ends. The CDR3 is 15 residues long. In germline, CDR1 is LGHDT, CDR2 YNNKEL (reference sequence). The CDR3 sequence is CASSQAAGPSYEQYF. CDR3 coding DNA: TGTGCCAGCAGCCAAGCGGCAGGGCCCTCCTACGAGCAGTACTTC.

This chain connects TRBV7-9 to TRBJ2-1; no clear D. The germline V gene encodes CDR1 SEHNR and CDR2 FQNEAQ (reference sequence). V was clipped by 5 bases and J by 4 bases, with 9 bases between them. The CDR3 runs 13 residues. The CDR3 protein is CASSQALYNEQFF. DNA of the CDR3: TGTGCCAGCAGCCAGGCCCTATACAATGAGCAGTTCTTC.

This clonotype was seen a single time. This sequence joins TRBV27 and TRBJ2-6; unclear D gene. The length of the CDR3 is 14 residues. CDR1 is MNHEY, CDR2 SMNVEV, per germline (reference sequence). Trimming removed 3 bases from V and 4 bases from J, with 7 bases in between. The CDR3 DNA reads as TGTGCCAGCAGTTTTGTGGTAGGGGCCAACGTCCTGACTTTC. Amino acid sequence: CASSFVVGANVLTF.

The chain links TRBV12-3 or TRBV12-4 to TRBJ2-5; 7 bases match TRBD1. CDR3 length: 14 amino acids. V shed 6 bases and J 4 bases; nucleotides not matched to a gene: 8. CDR3 sequence (DNA): TGTGCCAGCAGCGTCGGACAGGCACGAGAGACCCAGTACTTC. This sequence encodes CASSVGQARETQYF.

This clonotype was seen more than once but under ten times. The chain employs TRBV12-3 or TRBV12-4 and TRBJ1-1, with D unresolved. This CDR3 has 13 amino acids. Trimming took off 8 bases at V and 0 bases at J, with 10 bases between the two ends. CDR3 loop: CASLSRVNTEAFF. The CDR3 nucleotides are TGTGCCAGCCTTAGTAGAGTGAACACTGAAGCTTTCTTT.

This clonotype was seen a handful of times. V gene TRBV13 combines with J gene TRBJ2-3; 8 bases are shared with TRBD2. CDR3 size: 17 residues. Germline V lookup: CDR1 PRHDT, CDR2 FYEKMQ (reference sequence). The ends lost 5 bases at V and 4 bases at J; junction bases unmatched: 14. The CDR3 nucleotides are TGTGCCAGCAGCCAGTCCCTTACGGGGGGGTTATCAGATACGCAGTATTTT. Protein sequence: CASSQSLTGGLSDTQYF. The full variable domain, completed using reference TRBV13 and TRBJ2-3, is AAGVIQSPRHLIKEKRETATLKCYPIPRHDTVYWYQQGPGQDPQFLISFYEKMQSDKGSIPDRFSAQQFSDYHSELNMSSLELGDSALYFCASSQSLTGGLSDTQYFGPGTRLTVL.

The table lists this clonotype with a few counts. The chain carries TRBV29-1 and TRBJ2-6; D might be TRBD1 or TRBD2, each matching 5 bases. Per germline, CDR1 SQVTM and CDR2 ANQGSEA. This CDR3 is 15 amino acids long. Trimming pared 7 bases from V and 0 bases from J, leaving 13 bases between. Here the CDR3 reads CSARGSLSGANVLTF. The CDR3 coding sequence is TGCAGCGCCCGGGGCAGCCTCTCTGGGGCCAACGTCCTGACTTTC.

The chain combines TRBV7-2 with TRBJ1-2, with TRBD1 identical over 7 bases. This CDR3 contains 15 residues. Germline CDR1 SGHTA, CDR2 FQGNSA. Unmatched junction bases numbered 9, after V lost 6 bases and J lost 2 bases. As DNA, the CDR3 is TGTGCCAGCAGTTCTCGTCGACAGGGAAACTATGGCTACACCTTC. Residues: CASSSRRQGNYGYTF. Combining the CDR3 with reference TRBV7-2 and TRBJ1-2 gives the whole variable domain GAGVSQSPSNKVTEKGKDVELRCDPISGHTALYWYRQSLGQGLEFLIYFQGNSAPDKSGLPSDRFSAERTGGSVSTLTIQRTQQEDSAVYLCASSSRRQGNYGYTFGSGTRLTVV.

V and J are TRBV7-9 and TRBJ2-5; D is ambiguous. The ends were cut back, 1 base at V and 9 bases at J, with 6 bases in the middle. The CDR3 sequence is 11 residues long. The germline CDR1 and CDR2 sequences are SEHNR and FQNEAQ (reference sequence). The CDR3 reads CASSLGDPQYF. The CDR3 DNA follows: TGTGCCAGCAGCTTAGGAGATCCCCAGTACTTC.